The 20 T cell receptor beta chains listed next were all sequenced from one sample in a study of blood T cell repertoires in COVID-19 (dated by TCRdb to the early 2020s). Receptors were amplified or captured by the immunoSEQ multiplex PCR assay. TCRdb holds this immuneACCESS table with in-frame rearrangements only. Some clones are missing; in checked studies, unresolved V genes explain under half, and the rest has no known cause. The sample table shows fewer than 250,000 clones, and almost 85% are seen once. Together, the top ten hold approximately 12% of the sample. Source material: peripheral blood. The origin of the receptors is a woman in her forties with acute or convalescent COVID-19.

This chain connects TRBV29-1 to TRBJ2-1; maybe TRBD2 (7 bases). V was clipped by 4 bases and J by 0 bases, with 22 bases between them. This CDR3 region has 18 residues. The germline V gene has CDR1 SQVTM and CDR2 ANQGSEA. This CDR3 reads CSVVGRGLERSSYNEQFF. In nucleotides, the CDR3 is TGCAGCGTTGTTGGGCGGGGGCTGGAGCGGAGCTCCTACAATGAGCAGTTCTTC.

The rearrangement uses TRBV18 and TRBJ2-3; 7 bases agree with TRBD2. V was clipped by 0 bases and J by 3 bases; unmatched bases: 6. CDR1 is KGHSH, CDR2 LQKENI, per germline. This CDR3 region has 16 residues. The CDR3 DNA is TGTGCCAGCTCACCACCCCCTAGCGGACTTACAGATACGCAGTATTTT. Protein product: CASSPPPSGLTDTQYF.

The gene calls are TRBV14 and TRBJ1-1; TRBD1 matches at 7 bases. The CDR3 covers 18 residues. Trimming removed 2 bases from V and 1 base from J; junction bases left unmatched: 13. CDR1 SGHDN and CDR2 FVKESK come from the germline V gene. This chain's CDR3 is CASSQRTGGAVGNTEAFF. The DNA of the CDR3 is TGTGCCAGCAGCCAAAGGACAGGCGGCGCAGTTGGGAACACTGAAGCTTTCTTT. The variable domain in full, with the rest retrieved from reference TRBV14 and TRBJ1-1, is EAGVTQFPSHSVIEKGQTVTLRCDPISGHDNLYWYRRVMGKEIKFLLHFVKESKQDESGMPNNRFLAERTGGTYSTLKVQPAELEDSGVYFCASSQRTGGAVGNTEAFFGQGTRLTVV.

This clone has a single count. The CDR3 region has the DNA TGTGCCAGTAGTGTCCGGGACAGGGGAGTTTCAGCCAAAAACATTCAGTACTTC. Amino acids: CASSVRDRGVSAKNIQYF. The V gene is TRBV19, the J gene TRBJ2-4; TRBD1 agrees at 10 bases. Per germline, CDR1 LNHDA and CDR2 SQIVND (reference sequence). V lost 5 bases and J lost 0; bases outside the gene matches: 10. This CDR3 has 18 amino acids.

V usage is TRBV14 and J usage is TRBJ1-2; maybe TRBD1 (6 bases). CDR3 length: 15 residues. With 4 bases removed from V and 6 bases from J, the gap between germline ends came to 18 bases. The V gene's germline CDR1 is SGHDN and CDR2 FVKESK. CDR3 residues: CASSPNPTGRNGYTF. In DNA form, the CDR3 reads TGTGCCAGCAGCCCGAACCCGACAGGTAGAAATGGCTACACCTTC. The full variable domain, completed using reference TRBV14 and TRBJ1-2, is EAGVTQFPSHSVIEKGQTVTLRCDPISGHDNLYWYRRVMGKEIKFLLHFVKESKQDESGMPNNRFLAERTGGTYSTLKVQPAELEDSGVYFCASSPNPTGRNGYTFGSGTRLTVV.

Concerning this clone: Given the absence of the conserved phenylalanine or tryptophan at the CDR3 end, a read error is likely. It is unclear where the CDR3 begins or ends on the DNA, so no DNA is shown, and the CDR3 is as TCRdb lists it. The rearrangement links TRBV24-1 to TRBJ1-4. The CDR3 region is 14 residues in length, termini included. Germline V gene sequence: CDR1 KGHDR, CDR2 SFDVKD. CDR3: CATDSGDRVWINFN.

V usage is TRBV7-9 and J usage is TRBJ2-2, with 10 bases aligning to TRBD2. The CDR3 length is 16 residues. V shed 4 bases and J 5 bases; nucleotides not matched to a gene: 7. Germline lookup yields CDR1 SEHNR and CDR2 FQNEAQ (reference sequence). The CDR3 sequence is CASSYQSGRETGELFF. The CDR3 DNA is TGTGCCAGCAGCTACCAAAGCGGGAGGGAGACCGGGGAGCTGTTTTTT.

This chain connects TRBV7-8 to TRBJ1-5; perhaps TRBD1 as D (6 bases). CDR3 length equals 17 residues. V lost 1 base and J lost 0, with 13 bases in between. Germline CDR1 SGHVS, CDR2 FQNEAQ. CDR3 sequence: CASSLGSTGYSNQPQHF. The CDR3 bases are TGTGCCAGCAGCTTAGGGAGTACAGGGTATAGCAATCAGCCCCAGCATTTT.

This clone has a handful of counts. The chain employs TRBV6-1 and TRBJ1-1; D gene uncertain. CDR1 and CDR2 from the germline V gene are MNHNS and SASEGT. This CDR3 is built from 14 residues. Trimming removed 1 base at V and 4 bases at J, with 10 bases between. CDR3 region: CASSEGAGGTEAFF. The CDR3 DNA sequence: TGTGCCAGCAGTGAAGGGGCAGGAGGCACTGAAGCTTTCTTT.

The sample holds a few counts of this clone. The chain employs TRBV7-9 and TRBJ2-7; 9 bases agree with TRBD1. CDR1 is SEHNR, CDR2 FQNEAQ, per germline (reference sequence). This CDR3 region has 15 residues. Unmatched junction bases numbered 2, after V lost 0 bases and J lost 2 bases. CDR3 nucleotides: TGTGCCAGCAGCTTAGCGGACAGGGGCACCTACGAGCAGTACTTC. Amino acid sequence: CASSLADRGTYEQYF.

This clone was seen more than once but under ten times. Other DNA sequences in this specimen translate into the identical CDR3. The J gene is TRBJ1-2, the V gene TRBV7-9; 7 bases agree with TRBD1. The CDR3 is made up of 13 amino acids. V lost 3 bases and J lost 4; bases outside the gene matches: 2. Germline lookup yields CDR1 SEHNR and CDR2 FQNEAQ (reference sequence). The CDR3 sequence is CASSLGQSYGYTF. In DNA, the CDR3 is TGTGCCAGCAGCTTGGGACAGTCCTATGGCTACACCTTC.

The chain carries TRBV5-6 and TRBJ1-2; TRBD1 matches at 11 bases. The CDR3 is 14 residues long. Germline CDR1 and CDR2: SGHDT and YYEEEE. V was clipped by 2 bases and J by 8 bases; unmatched bases: 5. The CDR3 reads CASSFGTGGSGYTF. CDR3 DNA: TGTGCCAGCAGCTTCGGGACAGGGGGTTCCGGCTACACCTTC. The complete variable domain, with remaining parts taken from reference TRBV5-6 and TRBJ1-2, reads DAGVTQSPTHLIKTRGQQVTLRCSPKSGHDTVSWYQQALGQGPQFIFQYYEEEERQRGNFPDRFSGHQFPNYSSELNVNALLLGDSALYLCASSFGTGGSGYTFGSGTRLTVV.

The gene calls are TRBV3-1 (or the pseudogene TRBV3-2) and TRBJ2-1; 8 nucleotides line up with TRBD1. Germline loops: CDR1 LGHDT, CDR2 YNNKEL (reference sequence). The CDR3 totals 14 residues. Trimming at V came to 1 base and at J to 16 bases, leaving 12 bases not matched to a gene. As DNA, the CDR3 is TGTGCCAGCAGCCAAGGGTTTGACAGGGGCGGTCACTTCTTC. Residues: CASSQGFDRGGHFF.

The rearrangement links TRBV15 to TRBJ2-3; D remains unclear. This CDR3 is built from 15 residues. Germline V CDR1 and CDR2: LNHNV, YYDKDF (reference sequence). The V and J ends lost 7 bases and 0 bases respectively, with 14 bases between them. CDR3 sequence (DNA): TGTGCCACCAACCCTTTAGCCCCTAGCACAGATACGCAGTATTTT. Translated, it gives CATNPLAPSTDTQYF.

The chain joins TRBV7-2 to TRBJ2-1; 9 nucleotides agree with TRBD1. The CDR3 contains 15 residues. Trimming removed 4 bases from V and 1 base from J; junction bases left unmatched: 2. CDR1 is SGHTA and CDR2 is FQGNSA in the germline V gene. The CDR3 bases are TGTGCCAGCAGCTCCGGGACAGGGTCCTACAATGAGCAGTTCTTC. Amino acids: CASSSGTGSYNEQFF. Drawing the rest from reference TRBV7-2 and TRBJ2-1, the complete variable domain is GAGVSQSPSNKVTEKGKDVELRCDPISGHTALYWYRQSLGQGLEFLIYFQGNSAPDKSGLPSDRFSAERTGGSVSTLTIQRTQQEDSAVYLCASSSGTGSYNEQFFGPGTRLTVL.

J is TRBJ1-2 and V is TRBV6-5, with unresolved D. The CDR3 is made up of 15 amino acids. Germline CDR1 reads MNHEY; CDR2 reads SVGAGI. V dropped 7 bases and J dropped 4 bases, with 19 bases sitting between them. The CDR3 region has the DNA TGTGCCAGCACCCACCCTCTGGAGGGCTTCTATGGCTACACCTTC. Residues: CASTHPLEGFYGYTF.

The chain recombines TRBV14 with TRBJ2-1, with D possibly being TRBD1 (5 bases). The CDR3 has 15 amino acids. Trimming removed 2 bases at V and 1 base at J, with 9 bases between. CDR1 and CDR2 (germline): SGHDN, FVKESK. The CDR3 coding sequence is TGTGCCAGCAGCCAACTACAGGTATCCTACAATGAGCAGTTCTTC. This encodes CASSQLQVSYNEQFF.

The chain is built from TRBV4-1 and TRBJ1-5; 12 bases line up with TRBD1. With 1 base clipped from V and 6 bases from J, the junction kept 19 bases outside the gene matches. Germline V gene sequence: CDR1 MGHRA, CDR2 YSYEKL. This CDR3 region has 21 residues. The DNA of the CDR3 is TGCGCCAGCAGCCAAGCGTTTAGCGGGACAGGGGGCATTTCGATAGGTCAGCCCCAGCATTTT. It codes for CASSQAFSGTGGISIGQPQHF.

The CDR3 sequence is CAWIPGSDTGELFF. CDR3 nucleotide sequence: TGTGCCTGGATTCCGGGATCAGACACCGGGGAGCTGTTTTTT. The V and J genes are TRBV30 and TRBJ2-2; D is perhaps TRBD2 (5 bases). Trimming stripped 4 bases from V and 3 bases from J, with 12 bases between. The CDR3 totals 14 residues. CDR1 is GTSNPN, CDR2 SVGIG, per germline (reference sequence).

This clone has only one observation. The rearrangement joins TRBV7-9 to TRBJ1-2, with TRBD1 matching 8 bases. In germline, CDR1 is SEHNR, CDR2 FQNEAQ (reference sequence). The length of the CDR3 is 12 residues. The V gene end was trimmed by 6 bases and the J gene end by 8 bases; junction bases not matched to a gene: 5. The CDR3 DNA sequence: TGTGCCAGCAGTGGACAGGGCGAGGGCTACACCTTC. Translating gives CASSGQGEGYTF.